This TCR beta chain was captured by sequencing in a study of identical twins. The sample holds many counts of this clonotype. V shed 2 bases, J shed 6 bases, and the junction held 3 bases outside the gene matches. The germline V gene has CDR1 SGHRS and CDR2 YFSETQ. This CDR3 has 13 residues. MiXCR was run by TCRdb on the 5' RACE reads, yielding one entry per CDR3 protein. The sample has fewer than 250,000 distinct CDR3 sequences, about a tenth seen once. The genes are TRBV5-1 and TRBJ2-3, with 7 bases that match TRBD2. The sequencing input was memory (CD45RO+) T cells sorted from blood. The sequence was collected from a woman younger than 30 in good health. Here the CDR3 DNA reads TGCGCCAGCAGCTTAATTAGCGGGGATACGCAGTATTTT. Its translation is CASSLISGDTQYF.